One and the same sample provided the 19 T cell receptor beta chains below, sequenced in a study of CD8+ T cells in alopecia areata. Investigators isolated RNA and reverse transcribed it into cDNA to act as the sequencing template. Method: immunoSEQ multiplex PCR; TCRdb's copy keeps in-frame clones and lacks some. The data show under 150,000 clones, approximately 47% seen once. The sample was NKG2D-low CD8+ T cells sorted from blood. Source of these receptors: a human donor with alopecia areata.

This clone showed up just a few times. This chain joins TRBV15 and TRBJ2-5; tentative D call: TRBD2 (6 bases). This CDR3 comprises 19 residues. Trimming left V 1 base short and J 3 bases short, with 24 bases between. Germline loops: CDR1 LNHNV, CDR2 YYDKDF (reference sequence). The CDR3 DNA reads TGTGCCACCAGCAGAGTAGGCGGGAACGGAGCACTCTACGAAGAGACCCAGTACTTC. Translated, it gives CATSRVGGNGALYEETQYF.

The chain carries TRBV29-1 and TRBJ2-7; D is undetermined. The CDR3 sequence is 14 residues long. Germline V gene sequence: CDR1 SQVTM, CDR2 ANQGSEA. V was pared by 3 bases and J by 0 bases, with 12 bases between. Written as DNA, the CDR3 is TGCAGCGTTGAGGAAGGTGACCTCTCCTACGAGCAGTACTTC. This translates into CSVEEGDLSYEQYF.

A note on this clone: Other nucleotide sequences from this sample produce the same CDR3. The V and J genes are TRBV14 and TRBJ2-7; unclear D gene. The length of the CDR3 is 11 residues. Germline V gene lookup returns CDR1 SGHDN and CDR2 FVKESK. V lost 3 bases and J lost 8, with 8 bases in between. The chain's CDR3 is CASSHLDQQYF. The CDR3 DNA is TGTGCCAGCAGCCATTTGGACCAGCAGTACTTC.

The chain carries TRBV29-1 and TRBJ2-5; TRBD2 might be the D (5 bases). V was clipped by 5 bases and J by 4 bases, with 11 bases between them. This CDR3 is built from 12 residues. Germline V lookup: CDR1 SQVTM, CDR2 ANQGSEA. The CDR3 coding sequence is TGCAGCGTTAGTGAGGGAGTAGAGACCCAGTACTTC. As protein: CSVSEGVETQYF. Based on the CDR3 plus reference TRBV29-1 and TRBJ2-5, the full variable domain is SAVISQKPSRDICQRGTSLTIQCQVDSQVTMMFWYRQQPGQSLTLIATANQGSEATYESGFVIDKFPISRPNLTFSTLTVSNMSPEDSSIYLCSVSEGVETQYFGPGTRLLVL.

This clone was observed a few times. J is TRBJ1-1 and V is TRBV30; D unclear. This CDR3 region has 11 residues. Germline CDR1 is GTSNPN and CDR2 is SVGIG (reference sequence). V dropped 4 bases and J dropped 13 bases, with 16 bases sitting between them. The CDR3 here is CAWTAPNRSFF. The CDR3 coding sequence is TGTGCCTGGACGGCACCCAACCGGAGTTTCTTT.

The rearrangement uses TRBV27 and TRBJ1-2; TRBD1 is a possible D gene (6 bases). Germline CDR1 reads MNHEY; CDR2 reads SMNVEV (reference sequence). Deletions cut 8 bases from V and 4 bases from J, with 20 bases between. The CDR3 runs 15 residues. The CDR3 DNA reads as TGTGCCAGCTCCTCCACACAGGGCGGTATCTATGGCTACACCTTC. This gives the protein CASSSTQGGIYGYTF.

The table lists this clone with a count of one. The J gene is TRBJ1-2, the V gene TRBV29-1, with no clear D. Trimming shortened V by 1 base and J by 14 bases, and 14 bases separated the two germline ends. The CDR3 runs to 11 residues. Germline CDR1 SQVTM, CDR2 ANQGSEA. Here the CDR3 reads CSVEVRAGRTF. CDR3 sequence (DNA): TGCAGCGTTGAAGTACGGGCAGGTCGAACCTTC.

The chain has TRBV5-6 and TRBJ1-1; D is undetermined. Germline V gene sequence: CDR1 SGHDT, CDR2 YYEEEE. Trimming pared 10 bases from V and 4 bases from J, leaving 17 bases between. The CDR3 totals 13 residues. The DNA of the CDR3 is TGTGCCTCCAGGCGTAGTGGTGGCACTGAAGCTTTCTTT. It translates to CASRRSGGTEAFF.

This chain connects TRBV30 to TRBJ2-4; D is unclear. CDR3 length: 14 amino acids. With 3 bases removed from V and 0 bases from J, the gap between germline ends came to 9 bases. Germline loops: CDR1 GTSNPN, CDR2 SVGIG (reference sequence). DNA for the CDR3: TGTGCCTGGAGCCACAATATAGCCAAAAACATTCAGTACTTC. Amino acid sequence: CAWSHNIAKNIQYF.

The gene calls are TRBV2 and TRBJ2-5, with D perhaps TRBD2 (5 bases). Between the trimmed V and J ends, which lost 7 bases and 0 bases, there was a span of 12 bases. The CDR3 is 14 amino acids. CDR1 is SNHLY and CDR2 is FYNNEI in the germline V gene. CDR3 in DNA: TGTGCCAGCACCCCTTCGGGGTACCAAGAGACCCAGTACTTC. It translates to CASTPSGYQETQYF.

The gene calls are TRBV5-1 and TRBJ2-5; D unclear. The germline CDR1 and CDR2 sequences are SGHRS and YFSETQ. V shed 3 bases and J shed 4 bases, with 19 bases lying between them. This CDR3 region has 16 residues. CDR3 sequence: CASSSATNLVVETQYF. The CDR3 nucleotides read TGCGCCAGCAGCTCCGCGACCAACTTAGTTGTAGAGACCCAGTACTTC.

This clone was detected only a few times. The J gene is TRBJ2-1, the V gene TRBV29-1; D remains ambiguous. CDR1 SQVTM and CDR2 ANQGSEA come from the germline V gene. V lost 6 bases and J 0 bases, leaving 15 bases between the germline ends. There are 15 residues in the CDR3. The CDR3 sequence: CSVGSALGSYNEQFF. CDR3 coding DNA: TGCAGCGTGGGCTCAGCCCTAGGCTCCTACAATGAGCAGTTCTTC.

The rearrangement links TRBV29-1 to TRBJ1-2; D uncertain. The V and J ends lost 6 bases and 7 bases respectively, with 12 bases between them. Germline lookup yields CDR1 SQVTM and CDR2 ANQGSEA. There are 11 residues in the CDR3. DNA for the CDR3: TGCAGCGTCCCCGTTGGGCCTGGCTACACCTTC. It translates to CSVPVGPGYTF.

The V gene is TRBV29-1, the J gene TRBJ2-1; D could derive from TRBD1 or TRBD2 (7 bases each). Germline CDR1 SQVTM, CDR2 ANQGSEA. Trimming removed 6 bases from V and 6 bases from J, with 21 bases in between. The CDR3 has 15 amino acids. In DNA, the CDR3 is TGCAGCGTAGAGCCAGGGGGAGGGCCTAGCAATGAGCAGTTCTTC. As protein: CSVEPGGGPSNEQFF.

The gene calls are TRBV4-1 and TRBJ2-1, with D possibly TRBD2 on 6 matching bases. The CDR3 is 15 residues long. Germline-derived CDR1 and CDR2 are MGHRA and YSYEKL. The V and J ends lost 4 bases and 0 bases respectively, with 10 bases between them. CDR3 amino acids: CASSRDWSSYNEQFF. The CDR3, as DNA: TGCGCCAGCAGCCGGGACTGGAGCTCCTACAATGAGCAGTTCTTC.

The chain is built from TRBV29-1 and TRBJ2-7; maybe TRBD1 (6 bases). Germline CDR1 is SQVTM and CDR2 is ANQGSEA. V lost 4 bases to trimming and J lost 2 bases, with 18 bases between them. This CDR3 has 15 amino acids. DNA for the CDR3: TGCAGCGTTGTTGGCTCCCCGACAGGACCCTACGAGCAGTACTTC. The encoded protein is CSVVGSPTGPYEQYF.

V usage is TRBV30 and J usage is TRBJ1-2; the D is unclear. The CDR3 is 15 residues long. V shed 0 bases and J shed 6 bases, with 17 bases lying between them. Germline-derived CDR1 and CDR2 are GTSNPN and SVGIG (reference sequence). In DNA form, the CDR3 reads TGTGCCTGGAGTGTACAGAGTCCGGGCCCGGATGGCTACACCTTC. As protein: CAWSVQSPGPDGYTF. Full variable domain (rest looked up from reference TRBV30 and TRBJ1-2): SQTIHQWPATLVQPVGSPLSLECTVEGTSNPNLYWYRQAAGRGLQLLFYSVGIGQISSEVPQNLSASRPQDRQFILSSKKLLLSDSGFYLCAWSVQSPGPDGYTFGSGTRLTVV.

The chain recombines TRBV7-9 with TRBJ2-1; D gene ambiguous. V lost 4 bases and J 5 bases, leaving 24 bases between the germline ends. Looked up from germline, CDR1 is SEHNR and CDR2 is FQNEAQ (reference sequence). The CDR3 covers 18 residues. The CDR3 loop is CASSSPNPSAVTDNEQFF. The CDR3 DNA is TGTGCCAGCAGCTCCCCGAACCCTAGTGCCGTGACCGACAATGAGCAGTTCTTC. Supplemented by reference TRBV7-9 and TRBJ2-1, the full variable domain reads DTGVSQNPRHKITKRGQNVTFRCDPISEHNRLYWYRQTLGQGPEFLTYFQNEAQLEKSRLLSDRFSAERPKGSFSTLEIQRTEQGDSAMYLCASSSPNPSAVTDNEQFFGPGTRLTVL.

The chain links TRBV30 to TRBJ2-7; maybe TRBD1 (5 bases). V lost 1 base, J lost 4 bases, and 11 bases lay in between. This CDR3 region has 13 residues. CDR1 is GTSNPN and CDR2 is SVGIG in the germline V gene (reference sequence). The CDR3 DNA is TGTGCCTGGAGTGAAGGGGCTCGGTACGAGCAGTACTTC. Residues: CAWSEGARYEQYF.